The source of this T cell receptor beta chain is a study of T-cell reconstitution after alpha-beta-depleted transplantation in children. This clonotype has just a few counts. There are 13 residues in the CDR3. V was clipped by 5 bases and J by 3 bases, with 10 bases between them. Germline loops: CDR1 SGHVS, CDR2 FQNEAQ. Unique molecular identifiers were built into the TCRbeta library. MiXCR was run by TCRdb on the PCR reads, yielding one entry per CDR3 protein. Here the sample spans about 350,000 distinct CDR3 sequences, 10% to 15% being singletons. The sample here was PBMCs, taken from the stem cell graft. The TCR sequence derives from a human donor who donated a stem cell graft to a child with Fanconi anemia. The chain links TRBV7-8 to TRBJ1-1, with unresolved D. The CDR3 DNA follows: TGTGCCAGCAGCCAAGGACGGTACACTGAAGCTTTCTTT. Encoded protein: CASSQGRYTEAFF.